The 16 T cell receptor beta chains below all came from one sample that was sequenced in a study of T cell clonality in common variable immunodeficiency. The repertoire was sequenced with immunoSEQ multiplex PCR; TCRdb's copy has only in-frame clones and lacks some. The sample was found to contain some 43,000 clones, and every one recurs. Sequenced: peripheral blood mononuclear cells. All receptors derive from a person aged 18 to 70 in good health.

The table lists this clone with many counts. The read ends 3 residues early relative to the CDR3; the germline J gene fills the gap. The chain combines TRBV5-1 with TRBJ1-1; D is ambiguous. Germline V gene lookup returns CDR1 SGHRS and CDR2 YFSETQ. Deletions cut 4 bases from V and 7 bases from J, with 11 bases between. The CDR3 totals 12 residues. The part of the CDR3 DNA that was read is TGCGCCAGCAGCCTAGGACTCAGTGAA. Its translation is CASSLGLSE. From start to end, the CDR3 is CASSLGLSEAFF.

On this clone itself: The read comes to an end 3 residues before the CDR3 does, leaving the germline J gene to fill in the end. The chain combines TRBV20-1 with TRBJ2-1; 10 bases map to TRBD2. Germline CDR1 reads DFQATT; CDR2 reads SNEGSKA (reference sequence). This CDR3 is 14 amino acids long. The CDR3 sequence is CRVAQGLAMGEQFF. Partial CDR3 DNA: TGCAGGGTTGCTCAGGGACTAGCGATGGGTGAG.

Only a few counts were recorded for this clone. Sequencing ends 3 residues short of the CDR3 end; the germline J gene provides the rest. The chain links TRBV19 to TRBJ1-1; 7 bases fit TRBD1. The CDR3 runs 15 residues. With V trimmed by 5 bases and J by 4 bases, 10 bases remained unmatched. Germline CDR1 LNHDA, CDR2 SQIVND (reference sequence). CDR3: CASSPRQGWVTEAFF. Incomplete CDR3 DNA: TGTGCCAGTAGTCCGCGACAGGGCTGGGTCACTGAA.

In its sample, this clone was seen many times. From the germline J gene comes the end of the CDR3, since the read stops 3 residues before it. The chain uses TRBV9 and TRBJ1-2, with 11 nucleotides matching TRBD1. V was clipped by 3 bases and J by 6 bases; unmatched bases: 1. This CDR3 spans 13 amino acids. CDR1 and CDR2 (germline): SGDLS, YYNGEE. This chain's CDR3 is CASSEGQGDGYTF. CDR3 bases read: TGTGCCAGCAGCGAGGGACAGGGGGATGGC.

This clone has only a few counts. The CDR3 end falls 3 residues outside the read, so it is completed with the germline J gene. The rearrangement links TRBV10-2 to TRBJ2-7; 9 nucleotides align to TRBD2. This CDR3 is 16 amino acids long. The junction had 14 bases not matched to a gene; V was cut back by 6 bases and J by 5 bases. Germline V CDR1 and CDR2: WSHSY, SAAADI. CDR3 DNA (partial): TGCGCCAGCAGGCCTACCACTAGCGGGCCCGGGGACGAG. As protein: CASRPTTSGPGDE. The whole CDR3 protein reads CASRPTTSGPGDEQYF.

The table lists this clone with many counts. The read comes to an end 3 residues before the CDR3 does, leaving the germline J gene to fill in the end. The chain uses TRBV6-2 or TRBV6-3 and TRBJ2-3; 9 nucleotides align to TRBD1. Germline V gives CDR1 MNHEY, CDR2 SVGEGT. The CDR3 length is 14 residues. Unmatched junction bases numbered 2, after V lost 5 bases and J lost 2 bases. The CDR3 bases that were read are TGTGCCAGCAGTGGACAGGGGACCACAGATACG. It encodes CASSGQGTTDT. Given in full, the CDR3 is CASSGQGTTDTQYF.

The CDR3 reads CATSRGQGYDYTF. The part of the CDR3 DNA that was read is TGTGCCACTAGCCGGGGACAGGGGTACGAC. The V gene is TRBV19, the J gene TRBJ1-2, with TRBD1 matching over 10 bases. The CDR3 is cut off 3 residues early in the read; its end comes from the germline J gene. CDR1 and CDR2 from the germline V gene are LNHDA and SQIVND (reference sequence). The CDR3 runs to 13 residues.

In its sample, this clone was seen many times. The read comes to an end 3 residues before the CDR3 does, leaving the germline J gene to fill in the end. The gene calls are TRBV7-9 and TRBJ2-1, with D possibly matching TRBD1 (6 bases). The CDR3 contains 14 residues. Germline V lookup: CDR1 SEHNR, CDR2 FQNEAQ (reference sequence). Trimming cost V 6 bases and J 6 bases, with 15 bases left between them. This chain's CDR3 is CASSLRGFINEQFF. Partial CDR3 DNA: TGTGCCAGCAGTCTCAGGGGCTTCATCAATGAG.

This clone has ten or more counts. The read stops 3 residues short of the end of the CDR3; the missing end is completed from the germline J gene. V and J are TRBV6-1 and TRBJ1-1; D not resolved. CDR3 length: 13 residues. From germline, CDR1 is MNHNS and CDR2 SASEGT. CDR3 bases read: TGTGCCAGCAGTGAAATTAGAGCGGACCTG. Amino acids: CASSEIRADL. The full CDR3 reads CASSEIRADLAFF.

This clone occurred many times. The CDR3 end is not reached by the read, which stops 3 residues before it; the germline J gene fills it in. The chain carries TRBV2 and TRBJ2-3; the match to TRBD2 covers 11 bases. CDR1 is SNHLY and CDR2 is FYNNEI in the germline V gene. The J segment lost 4 bases and the V segment lost 11 bases, leaving 8 bases of the junction unmatched. The CDR3 totals 14 residues. CDR3 region: CARTTSGKADTQYF. CDR3 DNA, as far as it was read: TGTGCCCGTACGACTAGCGGGAAGGCAGATACG.

The table lists this clone with many counts. The sequenced part of the CDR3 DNA is TGCGCCAGCAGCTTGAACAGAGACTACAATGAG. Amino acid sequence: CASSLNRDYNE. From start to end, the CDR3 is CASSLNRDYNEQFF. The chain couples TRBV5-1 to TRBJ2-1; D gene ambiguous. The CDR3 end falls 3 residues outside the read, so it is completed with the germline J gene. Trimming pared 1 base from V and 3 bases from J, leaving 8 bases between. The germline CDR1 and CDR2 sequences are SGHRS and YFSETQ. This CDR3 comprises 14 residues.

This clone has at least ten counts. The CDR3 goes on 3 residues after the read ends, and that part is filled in from the germline J gene. The rearrangement links TRBV9 to TRBJ1-4, with TRBD1 matching over 8 bases. V lost 8 bases to trimming and J lost 8 bases; unmatched junction nucleotides: 11. Germline V gene lookup returns CDR1 SGDLS and CDR2 YYNGEE. This CDR3 has 14 residues. CDR3 loop: CASTPGTGVEKLFF. The sequenced CDR3 bases are TGTGCCAGTACTCCCGGGACAGGTGTGGAAAAA.

This clone occurred many times. With the read ending 3 residues before the CDR3 end, the germline J gene is used to fill in that end. The genes are TRBV28 and TRBJ1-4; TRBD1 matches 8 bases. This CDR3 comprises 16 residues. CDR1 and CDR2 (germline): MDHEN, SYDVKM. The V segment lost 5 bases and the J segment 6 bases; nucleotides outside the gene matches: 11. Partial CDR3 DNA: TGTGCCAGCAGTCTATCCACCGGGACAGGTTATGAAAAA. Protein product: CASSLSTGTGYEK. The complete CDR3 reads CASSLSTGTGYEKLFF.

Comment on this clone: The CDR3 end lies 3 residues beyond the end of the read and is filled in from the germline J gene. The chain has TRBV5-1 and TRBJ2-7; possible D gene TRBD2, 5 bases. The CDR3 loop spans 15 amino acids. Trimming left V 4 bases short and J 5 bases short, with 19 bases between. Germline CDR1 and CDR2: SGHRS and YFSETQ. Incomplete CDR3 DNA: TGCGCCAGCAGCCTCAGTTGGAGACCCGGGGACGAG. Protein sequence: CASSLSWRPGDE. The entire CDR3 sequence reads CASSLSWRPGDEQYF.

This clone was observed many times. The read ends 3 residues early relative to the CDR3; the germline J gene fills the gap. The chain carries TRBV11-2 and TRBJ1-2; maybe TRBD1 (6 bases). Trimming removed 1 base at V and 4 bases at J, with 13 bases between. Germline values: CDR1 SGHAT, CDR2 FQNNGV. The CDR3 loop spans 15 amino acids. Partial CDR3 DNA: TGTGCCAGCAGCTTAGTACATGGGGGCAGCTATGGC. Translated: CASSLVHGGSYG. Given in full, the CDR3 is CASSLVHGGSYGYTF.

This clone has ten or more counts. The CDR3 end falls 3 residues outside the read, so it is completed with the germline J gene. The V call is TRBV19, the J call TRBJ2-5; tentatively, D is TRBD1 (6 bases). There are 15 residues in the CDR3. Per germline, CDR1 LNHDA and CDR2 SQIVND (reference sequence). The V gene lost 4 bases and the J gene lost 6 bases, with 18 bases spanning the gap. CDR3 sequence reads: CASSTTPTGMKTQYF. The covered CDR3 bases are TGTGCCAGTAGTACAACCCCCACAGGGATGAAGACC.